This TCR beta chain is from a study of post-analysis software for immune sequencing data. Whole-study findings and limits: When compared against controls, multiple sclerosis patients showed significantly lower normalized Chao1 diversity. When the samples were clustered directly with F measure, those that had been prepared in the same batch showed strong co-clustering.

Presence of unique molecular identifiers characterized the TCR beta cDNA libraries. TCRdb re-called the PCR reads with MiXCR, one entry per CDR3 protein. Counted here are approximately 440,000 distinct CDR3 sequences, nearly 45% occurring once; the ten biggest clones make up roughly 12%. As for this clonotype: Its antigen is unknown.

The TCR sequence derives from a girl between 5 and 17 years old with multiple sclerosis. Sequencing was done on a sample of blood.

CDR3: CASSGTGTSGSPLQETQYF. The CDR3 coding sequence is TGTGCCAGCAGTGGGACCGGGACTAGCGGGAGTCCCCTCCAAGAGACCCAGTACTTC. The chain links TRBV2 to TRBJ2-5; TRBD2 aligns across 14 bases. With V trimmed by 4 bases and J by 1 base, 11 bases remained unmatched. From germline, CDR1 is SNHLY and CDR2 FYNNEI. There are 19 residues in the CDR3.